This note documents a single TCR beta chain sequence. Authors' data handling: For nucleated cells, counts were estimated from reference gene primer amplification. Clones were sequenced by immunoSEQ multiplex PCR, and TCRdb holds only the in-frame ones, with some missing. V, J and clone size derive from that table, while D and trimming were established from the DNA sequence. In the table there are roughly 45,000 clones, approximately 84% of which are singletons. The sample comes from a study of blood T cell repertoires in COVID-19. Study details: Donors in the United States, Italy and Spain gave samples during acute or convalescent COVID-19.

The sequenced material came from peripheral blood. The sequence was collected from a man over 45 with active COVID-19.

The CDR3 spells CASSQWGVSNQPQHF. In DNA, the CDR3 is TGTGCCAGCAGCCAATGGGGGGTTAGCAATCAGCCCCAGCATTTT. The chain links TRBV2 to TRBJ1-5; D possibly corresponds to TRBD1 (5 bases). The CDR3 has 15 amino acids. V lost 6 bases, J lost 0 bases, and 12 bases lay in between. Germline-derived CDR1 and CDR2 are SNHLY and FYNNEI.